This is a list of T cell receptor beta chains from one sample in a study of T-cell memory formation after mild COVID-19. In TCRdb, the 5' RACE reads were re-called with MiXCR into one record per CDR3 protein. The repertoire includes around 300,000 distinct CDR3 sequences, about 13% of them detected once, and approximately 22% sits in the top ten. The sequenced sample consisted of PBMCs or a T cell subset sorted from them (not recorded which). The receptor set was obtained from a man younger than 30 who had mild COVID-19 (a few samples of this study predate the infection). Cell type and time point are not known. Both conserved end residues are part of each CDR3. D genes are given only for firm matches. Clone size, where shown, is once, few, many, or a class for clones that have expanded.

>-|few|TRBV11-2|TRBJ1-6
TGTGCCAGCAGCAAGAACCGGCTTCTCCACTTT
CASSKNRLLHF
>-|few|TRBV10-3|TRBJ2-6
TGTGCCATCAGGGGCGGCAGGGGTAGCTCTGGGGCCAACGTCCTGACTTTC
CAIRGGRGSSGANVLTF
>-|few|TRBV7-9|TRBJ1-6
TGTGCCAGCAGCTTATCCCAGCGTACCCTCCACTTT
CASSLSQRTLHF
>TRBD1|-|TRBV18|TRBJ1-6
TGTGCCAGCTCACCCGGACAGGGGGTGCGATCACCCCTCCACTTT
CASSPGQGVRSPLHF
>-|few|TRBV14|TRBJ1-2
TGTGCCAGCAGCCAGCTGGCCGGGGGGTCTTACTATGGCTACACCTTC
CASSQLAGGSYYGYTF
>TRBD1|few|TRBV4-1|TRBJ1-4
TGCGCCAGCAGCCATACCAGGGGGCTCGGTGAAAAACTGTTTTTT
CASSHTRGLGEKLFF
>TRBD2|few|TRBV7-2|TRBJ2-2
TGTGCCAGCAGCCCCTTCGGCGGTAGCGGGGGGCTGAACACCGGGGAGCTGTTTTTT
CASSPFGGSGGLNTGELFF
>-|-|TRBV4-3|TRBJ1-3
TGCGCCAGCAGCCAAGGGCTGAGGGGAGGAGGAAACACCATATATTTT
CASSQGLRGGGNTIYF
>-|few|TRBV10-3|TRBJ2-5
TGTGCCACGGGCCAAGTCGAGACCCAGTACTTC
CATGQVETQYF
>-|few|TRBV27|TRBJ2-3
TGTGCCAGCAGTTTATCTTTTCGACTAGGACCAGATACGCAGTATTTT
CASSLSFRLGPDTQYF
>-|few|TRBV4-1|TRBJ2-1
TGCGCCAGCAGCCTAAGCCGACAGGCCTACAATGAGCAGTTCTTC
CASSLSRQAYNEQFF
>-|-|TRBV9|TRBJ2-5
TGTGCCAGCAGCCCCCGGGACTTGTACCAAGAGACCCAGTACTTC
CASSPRDLYQETQYF
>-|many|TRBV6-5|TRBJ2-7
TGTGCCAGCAGTTACTCGTTGTCCGGCCCCTACGAGCAGTACTTC
CASSYSLSGPYEQYF
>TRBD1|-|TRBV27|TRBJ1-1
TGTGCCAGCAGTCCAGACAGGGTGGCGGGTGAAGCTTTCTTT
CASSPDRVAGEAFF
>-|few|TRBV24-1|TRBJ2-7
TGTGCCACCAGTGATTCGACCTCCTACGAGCAGTACTTC
CATSDSTSYEQYF
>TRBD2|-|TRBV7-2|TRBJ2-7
TGTGCCAGCAGCTTGACGGGACTAGCGGGGGGTTCCGAGCAGTACTTC
CASSLTGLAGGSEQYF
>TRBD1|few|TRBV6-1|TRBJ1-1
TGTGCCAGCAGTAGACAGGGAAGCCTTGAAGCTTTCTTT
CASSRQGSLEAFF
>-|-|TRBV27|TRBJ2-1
TGTGCCAGCAGTCCCCCCCCGGGGTCGTACCACAATGAGCAGTTCTTC
CASSPPPGSYHNEQFF
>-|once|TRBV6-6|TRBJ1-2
TGTGCCAGCAGTAACCCTCTTAGGGACGGAAGCTATGGCTACACCTTC
CASSNPLRDGSYGYTF
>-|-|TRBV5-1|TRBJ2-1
TGCGCCAGCAGCCGGCAGATCCAGGTCAATGAGCAGTTCTTC
CASSRQIQVNEQFF
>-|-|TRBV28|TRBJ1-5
TGTGCCAGCAGTACTGATCCCAATCAGCCCCAGCATTTT
CASSTDPNQPQHF
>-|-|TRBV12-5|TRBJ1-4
TGTGCTAGTGGTTTTGGTAAAGGGGATCACATAACTAATGAAAAACTGTTTTTT
CASGFGKGDHITNEKLFF
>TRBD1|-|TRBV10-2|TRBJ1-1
TGCGCCGCCAGGGGGTTCCACACTGAAGCTTTCTTT
CAARGFHTEAFF
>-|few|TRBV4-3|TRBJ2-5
TGCGCCAGCAGCCGTGGACAGTCCAGGGAGACCCAGTACTTC
CASSRGQSRETQYF
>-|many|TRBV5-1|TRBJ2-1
TGCGCCAGCAGCACGGACTGGGGGAATGAGCAGTTCTTC
CASSTDWGNEQFF
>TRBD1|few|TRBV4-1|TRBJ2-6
TGCGCCAGCAGTGTTACAGGGGCTGGGGCCAACGTCCTGACTTTC
CASSVTGAGANVLTF
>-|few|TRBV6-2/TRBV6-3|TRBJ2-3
TGTGCCAGCATTCCGGCTAGCGGCACAGATACGCAGTATTTT
CASIPASGTDTQYF
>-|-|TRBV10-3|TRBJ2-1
TGTGCCATCAGTGAGTCTTGGGGGAGTGAGCAGTTCTTC
CAISESWGSEQFF
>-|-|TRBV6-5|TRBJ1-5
TGTGCCAGCAGTTACGGGACGTATCAGCCCCAGCATTTT
CASSYGTYQPQHF
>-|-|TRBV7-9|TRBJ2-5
TGTGCCAGCAGCATACACCAAGGGACTGGCGGGGAGACCCAGTACTTC
CASSIHQGTGGETQYF
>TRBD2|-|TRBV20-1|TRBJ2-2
TGCAGTCTATTACCGGGACTAGCGACGAACACCGGGGAGCTGTTTTTT
CSLLPGLATNTGELFF
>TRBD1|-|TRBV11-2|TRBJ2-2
TGTGCCAGCAGCGGGGGACTCAGGGGGCAATCCGGGGAGCTGTTTTTT
CASSGGLRGQSGELFF
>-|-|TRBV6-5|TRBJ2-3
TGTGCCAGCAGAGTGCCGGGCGGAGATACGCAGTATTTT
CASRVPGGDTQYF
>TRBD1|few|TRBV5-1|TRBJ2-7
TGCGCCAGCAGCTGGGGTACCGGGACAGCTTACGAGCAGTACTTC
CASSWGTGTAYEQYF
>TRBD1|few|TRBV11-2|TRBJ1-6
TGTGCCAGCAGCTCCATCCGGCGACAGGGTCGAAATTCACCCCTCCACTTT
CASSSIRRQGRNSPLHF
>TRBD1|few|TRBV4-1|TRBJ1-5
TGCGCCAGCAGCCAAGTTGACAGGGAGGGTCAGCCCCAGCATTTT
CASSQVDREGQPQHF
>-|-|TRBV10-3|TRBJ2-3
TGTGCCATCAGGGAGCAGGAGGGCCGCACAGATACGCAGTATTTT
CAIREQEGRTDTQYF
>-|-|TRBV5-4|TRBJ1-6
TGTGCCAGCAGCTTCGACAGTCGGTCGAATTCACCCCTCCACTTT
CASSFDSRSNSPLHF
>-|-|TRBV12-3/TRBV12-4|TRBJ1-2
TGTGCCAGCAGCCCGAGCGATCGAATCGGGGTTGGATATGGCTACACCTTC
CASSPSDRIGVGYGYTF
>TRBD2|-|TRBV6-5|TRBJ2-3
TGTGCCAGCAGTCGGACTAGCGGGGACACAGATACGCAGTATTTT
CASSRTSGDTDTQYF
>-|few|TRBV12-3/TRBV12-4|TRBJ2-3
TGTGCCATTCATAGACAGGATCGTAGCACAGATACGCAGTATTTT
CAIHRQDRSTDTQYF
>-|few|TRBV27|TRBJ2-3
TGTGCCAGCAGTGGGTGGGCTAGCACAGATACGCAGTATTTT
CASSGWASTDTQYF
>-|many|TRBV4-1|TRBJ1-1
TGCGCCAGCAGCCGCTTAACAGGGCCTTCTTCGAACACTGAAGCTTTCTTT
CASSRLTGPSSNTEAFF
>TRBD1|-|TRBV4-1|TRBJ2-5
TGCGCCAGCAGCAGGGACAGGGTGGAGGGTCAAGAGACCCAGTACTTC
CASSRDRVEGQETQYF
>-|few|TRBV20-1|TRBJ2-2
TGCAGTGCTCCCCTGGACGGGGAGCTGTTTTTT
CSAPLDGELFF
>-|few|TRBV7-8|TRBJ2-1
TGTGCCAGCAGCTTACGCAGGGAAAACCCTCATGAGCAGTTCTTC
CASSLRRENPHEQFF